The rows below give T cell receptor beta chains drawn from one sample of a study of metastatic and nonmetastatic thyroid tumors. TCRdb re-processed the PCR reads through MiXCR. The repertoire holds some 33,000 clones, about 20% seen once, with around 3% in the top ten. Sample: tumor tissue. The source is a male donor with papillary thyroid cancer or a benign thyroid nodule (not recorded which). Some clones in this sample may be carry-over from other donors' samples. CDR3s include the opening cysteine and the closing phenylalanine or tryptophan. D genes are given only for firm matches. Some rows have no size entry. The others give once, few or many, or a class for an expanded clone.

TRBJ1-2	TRBV20-1	TRBD1	many	CSARDPGQDYGYTF	TGCAGTGCTAGAGATCCCGGACAGGACTATGGCTACACCTTC
TRBJ2-1	TRBV5-1	TRBD2	.	CASSPGTIAGINEQFF	TGCGCCAGCAGCCCAGGGACAATAGCGGGAATTAATGAGCAGTTCTTC
TRBJ2-3	TRBV7-9	TRBD2	many	CASSSPPGGRATDTQYF	TGTGCCAGCAGCTCCCCCCCTGGCGGGAGGGCCACAGATACGCAGTATTTT
TRBJ2-2	TRBV24-1	TRBD1	medium-sized	CATSPDRGVNTGELFF	TGTGCCACCAGTCCGGACAGGGGAGTAAACACCGGGGAGCTGTTTTTT
TRBJ2-7	TRBV10-1	.	many	CASSPNPGIHEQYF	TGCGCCAGCAGCCCTAACCCCGGAATCCACGAGCAGTACTTC
TRBJ1-5	TRBV2	.	few	CASNLSEDQPQHF	TGTGCCAGCAATCTGTCAGAGGATCAGCCCCAGCATTTT
TRBJ1-2	TRBV6-1	.	medium-sized	CASSNRPGSGYTF	TGTGCCAGCAGTAATCGACCCGGGAGTGGCTACACCTTC
TRBJ2-5	TRBV6-1	TRBD2	many	CASSGGVETQYF	TGTGCCAGCAGCGGGGGGGTAGAGACCCAGTACTTC
TRBJ2-7	TRBV13	.	many	CASSLGQGPIF	TGTGCCAGCAGCTTAGGACAAGGACCTATCTTC
TRBJ1-4	TRBV12-3/TRBV12-4	.	.	CASSFSFNNEKLFF	TGTGCCAGCAGTTTTAGCTTTAACAATGAAAAACTGTTTTTT
TRBJ1-3	TRBV6-1	.	many	CASSTPDSGNTIYF	TGTGCCAGCAGTACCCCGGACAGTGGAAACACCATATATTTT
TRBJ2-7	TRBV11-2	.	.	CASSSFGARGGIEQYF	TGTGCCAGCAGCTCATTCGGGGCCAGGGGGGGAATTGAGCAGTACTTC
TRBJ2-6	TRBV11-2	.	many	CASSLERAFSGANVLTF	TGTGCCAGCAGCTTAGAGAGGGCCTTCTCTGGGGCCAACGTCCTGACTTTC
TRBJ2-3	TRBV2	.	few	CAGRGNLGTDTQYF	TGTGCCGGCCGCGGGAACCTCGGCACAGATACGCAGTATTTT
TRBJ2-7	TRBV18	TRBD1	many	CASSPDREREQYF	TGTGCCAGCTCCCCGGACAGGGAACGCGAGCAGTACTTC
TRBJ2-4	TRBV20-1	.	.	CSAPPLGAKNIQYF	TGCAGTGCCCCCCCCCTGGGGGCCAAAAACATTCAGTACTTC
TRBJ1-5	TRBV12-3/TRBV12-4	.	many	CASSLGSQPQHF	TGTGCCAGCAGTTTAGGTTCTCAGCCCCAGCATTTT
TRBJ1-2	TRBV6-1	.	.	CASSGRGNYGYTF	TGTGCCAGCAGTGGGCGGGGTAACTATGGCTACACCTTC
TRBJ1-2	TRBV30	.	many	CAWRGYGYTF	TGTGCCTGGAGGGGATATGGCTACACCTTC
TRBJ2-2	TRBV20-1	TRBD2	many	CSARPGRGTGELFF	TGCAGTGCTAGACCCGGGCGGGGGACCGGGGAGCTGTTTTTT
TRBJ1-6	TRBV6-5	.	few	CASSYSFKNSPLHF	TGTGCCAGCAGTTACTCCTTTAAGAATTCACCCCTCCACTTT
TRBJ2-3	TRBV29-1	.	many	CSVEGDHYSTDTQYF	TGCAGCGTTGAGGGGGACCACTATAGCACAGATACGCAGTATTTT
TRBJ2-5	TRBV29-1	.	many	CSVLRDTKETQYF	TGCAGCGTACTCCGGGACACTAAAGAGACCCAGTACTTC
TRBJ2-7	TRBV15	.	many	CATAMQGNPYEQYF	TGTGCCACGGCCATGCAGGGGAACCCTTACGAGCAGTACTTC
TRBJ1-1	TRBV20-1	.	.	CSARDLGRMNTEAFF	TGCAGTGCTAGAGATCTCGGCAGGATGAACACTGAAGCTTTCTTT
TRBJ2-7	TRBV6-2/TRBV6-3	.	.	CASSSTWTVHYEQYF	TGTGCCAGCAGTTCCACCTGGACAGTCCACTACGAGCAGTACTTC
TRBJ2-7	TRBV2	TRBD1	.	CASRRTGGLNEQYF	TGTGCCAGCAGGAGGACAGGGGGCTTGAACGAGCAGTACTTC
TRBJ2-7	TRBV12-5	TRBD2	few	CASGIKNTSGRVLNEQYF	TGTGCTAGTGGTATTAAAAACACTAGCGGGAGGGTTTTAAACGAGCAGTACTTC
TRBJ1-3	TRBV24-1	TRBD1	medium-sized	CATQAYLRQGGNTIYF	TGTGCCACCCAGGCCTACCTGCGACAGGGTGGAAACACCATATATTTT
TRBJ2-1	TRBV12-5	TRBD2	few	CASGIGTSVAYNEQFF	TGTGCTAGTGGAATAGGGACTAGCGTAGCCTACAATGAGCAGTTCTTC
TRBJ1-6	TRBV7-2	TRBD1	many	CASSDRDRANSPLHF	TGTGCCAGCAGCGACCGGGACAGGGCCAATTCACCCCTCCACTTT
TRBJ2-7	TRBV19	TRBD2	.	CATRSGRCSYEQYF	TGTGCCACCAGAAGCGGGAGGTGCTCCTACGAGCAGTACTTC
TRBJ1-5	TRBV15	.	few	CATSIEPTGGGQPQHF	TGTGCCACCAGCATAGAGCCGACAGGTGGAGGTCAGCCCCAGCATTTT
TRBJ1-1	TRBV12-3/TRBV12-4	TRBD1	many	CASSLGQGNTEAFF	TGTGCCAGCAGTTTAGGACAGGGGAACACTGAAGCTTTCTTT
TRBJ2-5	TRBV6-2/TRBV6-3	.	many	CASSSRGSQYQETQYF	TGTGCCAGCAGTTCGAGGGGGTCTCAGTACCAAGAGACCCAGTACTTC
TRBJ2-3	TRBV7-3	TRBD2	.	CASSLRGLAGGCLTDTQYF	TGTGCCAGCAGCTTAAGAGGGCTAGCGGGGGGGTGCCTCACAGATACGCAGTATTTT
TRBJ2-3	TRBV6-2/TRBV6-3	TRBD2	many	CASGFRAGATDTQYF	TGTGCCAGCGGATTCAGAGCGGGAGCCACAGATACGCAGTATTTT
TRBJ1-1	TRBV12-3/TRBV12-4	.	many	CASSFRGRGAPEAFF	TGTGCCAGCAGTTTCCGGGGTAGAGGGGCCCCTGAAGCTTTCTTT
TRBJ2-1	TRBV5-1	TRBD2	.	CASSLGLAGRNEQFF	TGCGCCAGCAGCTTGGGGCTAGCGGGGCGGAATGAGCAGTTCTTC
TRBJ1-5	TRBV20-1	TRBD1	.	CSTQPGQGYNQPQHF	TGCAGTACTCAACCTGGACAGGGTTACAATCAGCCCCAGCATTTT
TRBJ2-5	TRBV24-1	TRBD2	few	CATSDASGNLQETQYF	TGTGCCACCAGTGATGCTAGCGGGAACCTCCAAGAGACCCAGTACTTC
TRBJ1-1	TRBV10-3	TRBD1	.	CATRTGNTEAFF	TGTGCCACCAGGACAGGGAACACTGAAGCTTTCTTT